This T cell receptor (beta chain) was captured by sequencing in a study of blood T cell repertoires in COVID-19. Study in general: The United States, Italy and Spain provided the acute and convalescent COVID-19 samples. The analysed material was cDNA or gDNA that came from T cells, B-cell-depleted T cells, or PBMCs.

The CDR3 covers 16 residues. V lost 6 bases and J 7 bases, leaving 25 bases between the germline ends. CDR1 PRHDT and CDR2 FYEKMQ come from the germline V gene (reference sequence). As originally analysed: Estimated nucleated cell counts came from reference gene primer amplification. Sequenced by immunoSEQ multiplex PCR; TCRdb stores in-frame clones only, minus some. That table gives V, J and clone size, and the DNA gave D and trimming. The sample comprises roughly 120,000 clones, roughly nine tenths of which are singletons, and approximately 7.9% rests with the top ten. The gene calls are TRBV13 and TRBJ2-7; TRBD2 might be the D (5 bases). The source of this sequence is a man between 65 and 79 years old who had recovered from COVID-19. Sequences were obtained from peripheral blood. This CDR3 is CASSVSSRASGKEQYF. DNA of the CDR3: TGTGCCAGCAGTGTAAGCTCCCGGGCCTCGGGGAAAGAGCAGTACTTC. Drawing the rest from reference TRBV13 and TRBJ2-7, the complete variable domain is AAGVIQSPRHLIKEKRETATLKCYPIPRHDTVYWYQQGPGQDPQFLISFYEKMQSDKGSIPDRFSAQQFSDYHSELNMSSLELGDSALYFCASSVSSRASGKEQYFGPGTRLTVT.